These T cell receptor beta chains were read from a single sample in a study of long-term antiretroviral therapy in people with HIV. Only in-frame clones appear in the TCRdb table, and some are missing; sequencing was by immunoSEQ multiplex PCR. The sample lists 16,000 or so clones; 70% to 90% were seen once. The sample in question was unsorted PBMCs, obtained 0.5 years after starting antiretroviral therapy. These receptors were obtained from a woman aged 40 to 50 with HIV. Each CDR3 is given with its conserved first and last residue. D genes are given only for firm matches. Size is stated for part of the rows, as once, few or many counts, or as a class when the clone is expanded.

15	TRBV6-5	-	TRBJ2-7	TRBD2	CASSYSGSSPYEQYF	TGTGCCAGCAGTTACAGCGGGAGTAGCCCCTACGAGCAGTACTTC
12	TRBV13	few	TRBJ2-7	-	CASSSGPYEQYF	TGTGCCAGCAGCTCCGGACCCTACGAGCAGTACTTC
15	TRBV27	once	TRBJ2-3	TRBD2	CASSLLAGLSDTQYF	TGTGCCAGCAGTTTATTAGCGGGGTTAAGTGATACGCAGTATTTT
13	TRBV19	-	TRBJ2-7	TRBD1	CASRDRGSYEQYF	TGTGCCAGTAGGGACAGGGGTTCTTACGAGCAGTACTTC
14	TRBV5-1	once	TRBJ2-2	-	CASSLEANTGELFF	TGCGCCAGCAGCTTGGAAGCTAACACCGGGGAGCTGTTTTTT
16	TRBV10-3	-	TRBJ2-1	-	CAISGVAGSVNNEQFF	TGTGCCATCAGTGGAGTCGCGGGAAGTGTGAACAATGAGCAGTTCTTC
14	TRBV15	-	TRBJ1-2	TRBD1	CATSRGTGRGGYTF	TGTGCCACCAGCAGAGGGACAGGGCGAGGGGGCTACACCTTC
13	TRBV7-2	-	TRBJ1-5	-	CASSPYLDQPQHF	TGTGCCAGCAGCCCCTACTTGGATCAGCCCCAGCATTTT
15	TRBV4-2	-	TRBJ2-1	-	CASSQDLNGYNEQFF	TGTGCCAGCAGCCAAGATCTCAACGGTTACAATGAGCAGTTCTTC
14	TRBV27	-	TRBJ1-4	-	CASTGGGSNEKLFF	TGTGCCAGCACGGGGGGCGGAAGTAATGAAAAACTGTTTTTT
11	TRBV28	-	TRBJ2-2	-	CASHDTGELFF	TGTGCCAGCCATGACACCGGGGAGCTGTTTTTT
13	TRBV7-8	-	TRBJ2-1	-	CASSPDYYNEQFF	TGTGCCAGCAGCCCAGACTATTACAATGAGCAGTTCTTC
13	TRBV27	-	TRBJ1-5	-	CASRGYHNQPQHF	TGTGCCAGCAGGGGATATCATAATCAGCCCCAGCATTTT
14	TRBV5-1	-	TRBJ2-3	-	CASSLDGFTDTQYF	TGCGCCAGCAGCTTGGACGGTTTCACAGATACGCAGTATTTT
13	TRBV5-4	once	TRBJ2-7	-	CASSFERRGEQYF	TGTGCCAGCAGCTTCGAGCGGAGGGGCGAGCAGTACTTC
13	TRBV2	-	TRBJ1-2	-	CASSEQENYGYTF	TGTGCCAGCAGTGAACAGGAGAACTATGGCTACACCTTC
14	TRBV6-5	-	TRBJ1-1	-	CASSGTGGYTEAFF	TGTGCCAGCAGTGGGACGGGGGGCTACACTGAAGCTTTCTTT
15	TRBV5-1	-	TRBJ1-5	TRBD1	CASSATGQAQQPQHF	TGCGCCAGCAGCGCTACGGGACAGGCGCAGCAGCCCCAGCATTTT
15	TRBV7-2	-	TRBJ2-1	-	CASSTDGSSYNEQFF	TGTGCCAGCAGCACAGACGGGAGCTCCTACAATGAGCAGTTCTTC
15	TRBV9	-	TRBJ1-2	-	CASSVFSDSFYGYTF	TGTGCCAGCAGCGTATTCTCAGACTCTTTCTATGGCTACACCTTC
15	TRBV27	-	TRBJ2-7	-	CASSPPTGPSYEQYF	TGTGCCAGCAGTCCCCCGACGGGCCCCTCCTACGAGCAGTACTTC
13	TRBV27	-	TRBJ1-1	-	CASSWRGGTEAFF	TGTGCCAGCAGTTGGCGGGGGGGCACTGAAGCTTTCTTT
11	TRBV30	-	TRBJ2-3	-	CAWSETDTQYF	TGTGCCTGGAGTGAGACGGATACGCAGTATTTT
11	TRBV19	-	TRBJ2-5	-	CASSREETQYF	TGTGCCAGTAGTAGGGAAGAGACCCAGTACTTC
15	TRBV28	-	TRBJ2-5	-	CASSLGSDFQETQYF	TGTGCCAGCAGTTTGGGGTCCGACTTTCAAGAGACCCAGTACTTC
12	TRBV28	-	TRBJ1-5	-	CASHEGNQPQHF	TGTGCCAGCCACGAGGGCAATCAGCCCCAGCATTTT
14	TRBV29-1	-	TRBJ2-1	TRBD1	CSVGLGQGHNEQFF	TGCAGCGTGGGACTTGGACAGGGGCACAATGAGCAGTTCTTC
14	TRBV10-3	-	TRBJ1-2	-	CAITRGGVDYGYTF	TGTGCCATCACTCGGGGAGGGGTGGACTATGGCTACACCTTC
12	TRBV6-5	-	TRBJ2-7	-	CASSPAGYEQYF	TGTGCCAGCAGTCCTGCTGGGTACGAGCAGTACTTC
17	TRBV6-1	-	TRBJ2-7	TRBD1	CASSEARQGRPLYEQYF	TGTGCCAGCAGTGAAGCGAGACAGGGCAGACCCTTATACGAGCAGTACTTC
15	TRBV4-1	-	TRBJ2-7	TRBD2	CASSYSGRASYEQYF	TGCGCCAGCAGCTATAGCGGGAGGGCCTCATACGAGCAGTACTTC
14	TRBV4-3	-	TRBJ2-3	-	CASSQDSVTDTQYF	TGCGCCAGCAGCCAAGATTCGGTGACAGATACGCAGTATTTT
13	TRBV11-3	once	TRBJ1-2	-	CASSLRGNYGYTF	TGTGCCAGCAGCTTAAGAGGAAACTATGGCTACACCTTC
13	TRBV6-5	-	TRBJ2-7	TRBD1	CASSQTGNTEQYF	TGTGCCAGCAGTCAGACAGGGAACACCGAGCAGTACTTC
14	TRBV5-5	-	TRBJ1-5	TRBD1	CASSLGQGDQPQHF	TGTGCCAGCAGCCTGGGACAGGGGGATCAGCCCCAGCATTTT
14	TRBV14	-	TRBJ2-7	-	CASSQGLGAYEQYF	TGTGCCAGCAGCCAAGGACTAGGAGCCTACGAGCAGTACTTC
13	TRBV18	-	TRBJ1-4	-	CASSPGDIEKLFF	TGTGCCAGCTCACCGGGGGACATCGAAAAACTGTTTTTT
14	TRBV7-2	few	TRBJ2-7	-	CASSPQGMSYEQYF	TGTGCCAGCAGCCCGCAGGGTATGAGCTACGAGCAGTACTTC
13	TRBV7-6	-	TRBJ2-3	-	CASSLRGADTQYF	TGTGCCAGCAGCCTCAGGGGGGCAGATACGCAGTATTTT
13	TRBV19	-	TRBJ1-1	-	CASTPGMVTEAFF	TGTGCCAGTACCCCAGGGATGGTCACTGAAGCTTTCTTT
16	TRBV7-9	-	TRBJ2-7	TRBD1	CASSLPPGTGSYEQYF	TGTGCCAGCAGCCTCCCCCCCGGGACAGGCTCCTACGAGCAGTACTTC
18	TRBV9	-	TRBJ1-1	TRBD1	CASSVGGDRLFPVTEAFF	TGTGCCAGCAGCGTAGGGGGGGACAGGTTATTCCCCGTCACTGAAGCTTTCTTT
19	TRBV5-1	-	TRBJ2-1	TRBD2	CASSPLGGVESLGYNEQFF	TGCGCCAGCAGTCCCCTTGGGGGGGTAGAATCCCTCGGATACAATGAGCAGTTCTTC
13	TRBV5-5	-	TRBJ2-7	-	CASSGTPLAEQYF	TGTGCCAGCAGCGGGACACCCCTTGCCGAGCAGTACTTC
15	TRBV6-1	-	TRBJ2-7	TRBD2	CASSERSGRSYEQYF	TGTGCCAGCAGTGAGCGGAGCGGGAGAAGTTACGAGCAGTACTTC
15	TRBV28	-	TRBJ2-7	TRBD2	CASSTGGAGHYEQYF	TGTGCCAGCAGTACCGGGGGGGCGGGACACTACGAGCAGTACTTC
20	TRBV12-1	-	TRBJ2-5	-	CASSLAEPGLAGDDSETQYF	TGTGCCAGCAGCTTAGCTGAACCGGGACTAGCGGGAGACGATTCAGAGACCCAGTACTTC
16	TRBV19	-	TRBJ2-3	TRBD1	CASSERQGASTDTQYF	TGTGCCAGTAGTGAAAGACAGGGGGCGAGCACAGATACGCAGTATTTT
15	TRBV6-5	-	TRBJ2-2	-	CASSYSILDSRPLFF	TGTGCCAGCAGTTACTCGATTCTAGACAGCCGTCCGCTGTTTTTT
12	TRBV7-9	-	TRBJ2-3	-	CASSSVGDTQYF	TGTGCCAGCAGCTCTGTCGGGGATACGCAGTATTTT
13	TRBV27	-	TRBJ2-7	-	CASSLKPPYEQYF	TGTGCCAGCAGTTTAAAACCGCCCTACGAGCAGTACTTC